The 8 T cell receptor beta chains presented below share a single source sample, sequenced in a study of cytomegalovirus exposure and HLA in healthy donors. Primers for the PCR totalled 60 Vbeta and 13 Jbeta. This table comes from immunoSEQ multiplex PCR, and its TCRdb copy is limited to in-frame clones, with some not included. The sample gives roughly 180,000 clones, under 9.5% of which show up once; 1% to 1.5% is in the top ten. Sequenced: PBMCs. These receptors were taken from a woman in her thirties in good health and CMV-seropositive.

This clone was counted between two and nine times. The chain joins TRBV7-9 to TRBJ2-7; TRBD2 matches 8 bases. Unmatched junction bases numbered 9, after V lost 5 bases and J lost 0 bases. Looked up from germline, CDR1 is SEHNR and CDR2 is FQNEAQ (reference sequence). This CDR3 contains 16 residues. In DNA, the CDR3 is TGTGCCAGCAGCCCCGGGGGGGGGCTTAGCTCCTACGAGCAGTACTTC. It encodes CASSPGGGLSSYEQYF.

This clone was counted only a few times. V usage is TRBV2 and J usage is TRBJ1-3; 9 positions agree with TRBD1. The CDR3 consists of 21 residues. Trimming removed 1 base from V and 5 bases from J; junction bases left unmatched: 21. Germline lookup yields CDR1 SNHLY and CDR2 FYNNEI. CDR3 nucleotides: TGTGCCAGCAGTGAAGACTTACCGGGACAGGGAGTCGATAGGGGAAGAAACACCATATATTTT. This encodes CASSEDLPGQGVDRGRNTIYF.

This clone was observed a few times. The chain has TRBV5-1 and TRBJ2-5; D is perhaps TRBD1 (5 bases). Per the germline V gene, CDR1 is SGHRS and CDR2 is YFSETQ. The CDR3 runs 14 residues. Trimming shortened V by 1 base and J by 1 base, and 8 bases separated the two germline ends. DNA for the CDR3: TGCGCCAGCAGCTTGCGACAGCTCCAAGAGACCCAGTACTTC. It yields the protein CASSLRQLQETQYF.

The rearrangement joins TRBV19 to TRBJ1-5, with D tentatively TRBD1 (5 bases). CDR1 is LNHDA and CDR2 is SQIVND in the germline V gene (reference sequence). The length of the CDR3 is 17 residues. The V end lost 3 bases, the J end lost 4 bases, and 19 bases lay between the germline ends. CDR3 in amino acids: CASSIGGGRGGNQPQHF. The CDR3 coding sequence is TGTGCCAGTAGTATCGGAGGAGGTCGGGGGGGAAATCAGCCCCAGCATTTT. Full variable domain (rest looked up from reference TRBV19 and TRBJ1-5): DGGITQSPKYLFRKEGQNVTLSCEQNLNHDAMYWYRQDPGQGLRLIYYSQIVNDFQKGDIAEGYSVSREKKESFPLTVTSAQKNPTAFYLCASSIGGGRGGNQPQHFGDGTRLSIL.

This chain uses TRBV4-2 with TRBJ1-1; D is perhaps TRBD1 (5 bases). From germline, CDR1 is LGHNA and CDR2 YNFKEQ. The CDR3 is 17 amino acids. The V end was cut by 4 bases, the J end by 3 bases, with 21 bases between. The CDR3 protein is CASSPNTGGGRYTEAFF. CDR3 nucleotide sequence: TGTGCCAGCAGCCCGAATACTGGGGGGGGGAGGTACACTGAAGCTTTCTTT.

J is TRBJ2-2 and V is TRBV19, with 11 bases that match TRBD2. The CDR3 covers 18 residues. V gave up 5 bases and J gave up 5 bases; unmatched junction bases: 13. CDR1 and CDR2 from the germline V gene are LNHDA and SQIVND (reference sequence). The CDR3 sequence: CASSWIAGGHGKTGELFF. For the CDR3, the DNA is TGTGCCAGTAGTTGGATAGCGGGAGGGCATGGTAAAACCGGGGAGCTGTTTTTT.

The chain carries TRBV9 and TRBJ2-3, with D perhaps TRBD2 (5 bases). Germline V CDR1 and CDR2: SGDLS, YYNGEE. The CDR3 totals 12 residues. The germline V and J ends were trimmed by 3 bases and 5 bases, with 7 bases remaining between them. CDR3 in amino acids: CASSGEIDTQYF. The DNA of the CDR3 is TGTGCCAGCAGCGGGGAGATAGATACGCAGTATTTT.

This clone was found a few times. The chain couples TRBV10-3 to TRBJ1-3, with TRBD1 matching over 7 bases. Germline V gene lookup returns CDR1 ENHRY and CDR2 SYGVKD. V lost 7 bases to trimming and J lost 2 bases; unmatched junction nucleotides: 5. The CDR3 is made up of 14 amino acids. The CDR3 DNA reads as TGTGCCATCAATACACAGGGGCCTGGAAACACCATATATTTT. It yields the protein CAINTQGPGNTIYF.